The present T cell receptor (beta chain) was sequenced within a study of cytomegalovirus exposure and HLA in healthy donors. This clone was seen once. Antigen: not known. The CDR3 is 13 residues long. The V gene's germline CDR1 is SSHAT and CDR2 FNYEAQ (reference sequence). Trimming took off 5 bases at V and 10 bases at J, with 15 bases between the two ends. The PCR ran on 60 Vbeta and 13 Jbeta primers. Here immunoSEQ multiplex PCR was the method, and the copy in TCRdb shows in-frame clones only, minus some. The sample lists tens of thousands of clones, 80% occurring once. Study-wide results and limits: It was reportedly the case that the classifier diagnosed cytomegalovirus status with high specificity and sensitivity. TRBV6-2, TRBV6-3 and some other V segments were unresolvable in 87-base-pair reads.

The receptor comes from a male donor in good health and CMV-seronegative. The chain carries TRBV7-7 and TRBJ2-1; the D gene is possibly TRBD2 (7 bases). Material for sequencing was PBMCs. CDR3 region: CASSPLGGREQFF. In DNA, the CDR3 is TGTGCCAGCAGCCCCCTCGGGGGGCGCGAGCAGTTCTTC.